One and the same sample provided the 18 T cell receptor beta chains below, sequenced in a study of blood T cell repertoires in COVID-19. Data came from immunoSEQ multiplex PCR; TCRdb stores just in-frame clones and leaves some out. The table has 150,000 to 200,000 clones, 89% seen once. Sequencing was performed on PBMCs or T cells enriched from blood (not recorded which). These receptors all stem from a woman aged 18-30 years who had recovered from COVID-19.

The V gene is TRBV28, the J gene TRBJ2-6; TRBD1 is a possible D gene (5 bases). Trimming left V 5 bases short and J 4 bases short, with 12 bases between. Germline V gene sequence: CDR1 MDHEN, CDR2 SYDVKM. The CDR3 has 15 amino acids. The CDR3 DNA follows: TGTGCCAGCAGTCCCAGGGTGCCCGGGGCCAACGTCCTGACTTTC. Its protein product is CASSPRVPGANVLTF.

This clone turned up a few times. The J gene is TRBJ2-7, the V gene TRBV6-5; 8 positions match TRBD2. CDR1 MNHEY and CDR2 SVGAGI come from the germline V gene. Trimming took 6 bases from V and 3 from J; bases not matched to a gene: 10. This CDR3 has 15 amino acids. This chain's CDR3 is CASSTYTGTSYEQYF. The CDR3 nucleotides read TGTGCCAGCAGCACCTACACCGGGACTAGCTACGAGCAGTACTTC.

The chain carries TRBV3-1 (or the pseudogene TRBV3-2) and TRBJ2-3; 13 bases match TRBD2. CDR3 length equals 20 residues. The germline gives CDR1 LGHDT, CDR2 YNNKEL (reference sequence). Trimming at V came to 2 bases and at J to 3 bases, leaving 14 bases not matched to a gene. In DNA form, the CDR3 reads TGTGCCAGCAGCCAATTTATACTAGCGGGAGGGCCTGTTGTGACAGATACGCAGTATTTT. This translates into CASSQFILAGGPVVTDTQYF.

The chain links TRBV27 to TRBJ2-7, with 11 positions matching TRBD2. The CDR3 contains 15 residues. V lost 7 bases, J lost 1 base, and 6 bases stayed unmatched. Germline values: CDR1 MNHEY, CDR2 SMNVEV (reference sequence). CDR3 bases: TGTGCCAGCAAAGCTAGCGGGGGGCCTTCCTACGAGCAGTACTTC. It specifies CASKASGGPSYEQYF.

The chain links TRBV5-1 to TRBJ1-2; TRBD1 matches at 8 bases. V lost 0 bases to trimming and J lost 7 bases; unmatched junction nucleotides: 8. CDR3 length: 15 residues. The germline CDR1 and CDR2 sequences are SGHRS and YFSETQ. The CDR3 coding sequence is TGCGCCAGCAGCTTGGGGACAGGGCGGCCGGGTGGCTACACCTTC. It specifies CASSLGTGRPGGYTF.

This sequence joins TRBV27 and TRBJ1-5; D call uncertain. This CDR3 region has 13 residues. Germline V gene lookup returns CDR1 MNHEY and CDR2 SMNVEV (reference sequence). Trimming pared 3 bases from V and 6 bases from J, leaving 9 bases between. The chain's CDR3 is CASSLIGGQPQHF. CDR3 DNA sequence: TGTGCCAGCAGTTTGATAGGCGGTCAGCCCCAGCATTTT.

In DNA, the CDR3 is TGTGCCAGCAGTTATTCGGGTGCGCACAATGAGCAGTTCTTC. Amino acids: CASSYSGAHNEQFF. The chain is built from TRBV6-5 and TRBJ2-1; D call uncertain. CDR3 size: 14 residues. The germline V and J ends were trimmed by 3 bases and 5 bases, with 11 bases remaining between them. CDR1 is MNHEY, CDR2 SVGAGI, per germline.

A note on this clone: Distinct nucleotide sequences in the sample also encode this CDR3. J is TRBJ1-1 and V is TRBV5-1; D unresolved. Germline-derived CDR1 and CDR2 are SGHRS and YFSETQ. The CDR3 spans 14 residues. Trimming cost V 0 bases and J 1 base, with 7 bases left between them. The CDR3 spells CASSLGQTNTEAFF. DNA for the CDR3: TGCGCCAGCAGCTTGGGACAAACGAACACTGAAGCTTTCTTT. The whole variable domain, remainder taken from reference TRBV5-1 and TRBJ1-1, is KAGVTQTPRYLIKTRGQQVTLSCSPISGHRSVSWYQQTPGQGLQFLFEYFSETQRNKGNFPGRFSGRQFSNSRSEMNVSTLELGDSALYLCASSLGQTNTEAFFGQGTRLTVV.

The CDR3 protein is CASTDRTGGYTF. CDR3 DNA sequence: TGTGCCAGTACGGACAGGACAGGGGGCTACACCTTC. The genes are TRBV19 and TRBJ1-2; 8 nucleotides align to TRBD1. This CDR3 spans 12 amino acids. Looked up from germline, CDR1 is LNHDA and CDR2 is SQIVND (reference sequence). After removal of 7 bases from V and 8 bases from J, the junction contained 6 bases not matched to a gene.

The chain employs TRBV28 and TRBJ1-2; 9 bases align to TRBD1. This CDR3 has 16 amino acids. V was pared by 5 bases and J by 4 bases, with 11 bases of the junction left unmatched. The germline V gene has CDR1 MDHEN and CDR2 SYDVKM. CDR3 nucleotides: TGTGCCAGCAGTCCGACAGGGGGGGATAAGGGCTATGGCTACACCTTC. Translating it yields CASSPTGGDKGYGYTF.

The CDR3 loop is CASSQPGRDYEQYF. CDR3 DNA: TGCGCCAGCAGCCAACCAGGGAGGGACTACGAGCAGTACTTC. The rearrangement links TRBV4-1 to TRBJ2-7; TRBD2 matches at 7 bases. After removal of 2 bases from V and 3 bases from J, the junction contained 4 bases not matched to a gene. The length of the CDR3 is 14 residues. CDR1 is MGHRA, CDR2 YSYEKL, per germline.

The V and J genes are TRBV6-1 and TRBJ2-7; 8 bases match TRBD1. Germline CDR1 MNHNS, CDR2 SASEGT. Germline trimming cut 2 bases from V and 13 bases from J; bases unmatched to any gene: 4. The CDR3 loop spans 11 amino acids. The CDR3 region is CASSESGQGYF. The CDR3 coding sequence is TGTGCCAGCAGTGAAAGTGGACAGGGATACTTC.

The V call is TRBV27, the J call TRBJ2-7; D possibly corresponds to TRBD1 (8 bases). Per germline, CDR1 MNHEY and CDR2 SMNVEV (reference sequence). The CDR3 is 12 amino acids. V was cut by 6 bases and J by 4 bases, with 10 bases left in between. As DNA, the CDR3 is TGTGCCAGCAGACAGGGGGGGTACGAGCAGTACTTC. Amino acids: CASRQGGYEQYF.

The chain combines TRBV6-2 or TRBV6-3 with TRBJ1-1; possible D gene TRBD1, 5 bases. In germline, CDR1 is MNHEY, CDR2 SVGEGT. V was shortened by 0 bases and J by 7 bases, with 15 bases between the two germline ends. CDR3 size: 15 residues. For the CDR3, the DNA is TGTGCCAGCAGTTACTCACCGGGACTGGTTGGTGAAGCTTTCTTT. Its protein product is CASSYSPGLVGEAFF.

The chain carries TRBV9 and TRBJ2-2, with TRBD2 matching 14 bases. Germline values: CDR1 SGDLS, CDR2 YYNGEE. The CDR3 loop spans 18 amino acids. Germline trimming cut 3 bases from V and 4 bases from J; bases unmatched to any gene: 8. CDR3 coding DNA: TGTGCCAGCAGCGCACGACTAGCGGGAGGGCCTCCCACCGGGGAGCTGTTTTTT. Translation gives CASSARLAGGPPTGELFF.

This clone has just one count. The J gene is TRBJ2-7, the V gene TRBV6-1, with a weak D call TRBD2 (6 bases). The CDR3 runs to 14 residues. Trimming pared 2 bases from V and 6 bases from J, leaving 14 bases between. Germline CDR1 is MNHNS and CDR2 is SASEGT. Here the CDR3 DNA reads TGTGCCAGCAGTGAATTCGGGAGACGTCCCGAGCAGTACTTC. It specifies CASSEFGRRPEQYF.

The genes are TRBV19 and TRBJ1-1; 7 bases fit TRBD1. Germline V gene data show CDR1 as LNHDA and CDR2 as SQIVND (reference sequence). The CDR3 has 14 residues. V dropped 3 bases and J dropped 6; count of bases not matched to a gene: 7. CDR3 coding DNA: TGTGCCAGTAGTATTAGGGACAGTACTTCTGAAGCTTTCTTT. Translating it yields CASSIRDSTSEAFF.

This clone was observed a few times. The rearrangement links TRBV28 to TRBJ1-1, with TRBD1 as a possible D gene (5 bases). Germline lookup yields CDR1 MDHEN and CDR2 SYDVKM. The V end was cut by 3 bases, the J end by 5 bases, with 10 bases between. This CDR3 region has 13 residues. The CDR3, as DNA: TGTGCCAGCAGTTTCACAGGAAGTACTGAAGCTTTCTTT. It yields the protein CASSFTGSTEAFF.